These 20 T cell receptor beta chains came from one sample sequenced in a study of blood T cell repertoires in COVID-19. Using immunoSEQ multiplex PCR, the repertoire was profiled, and TCRdb retains in-frame clones only, with some absent. The sample yields about 90,000 clones, approximately 86% seen once. The sample comprised peripheral blood. Source of these receptors: a woman aged 70 to 79 with active or convalescent COVID-19.

V is TRBV2 and J is TRBJ1-6, with 7 bases fitting TRBD1. The germline V gene has CDR1 SNHLY and CDR2 FYNNEI. Losses at the gene ends were 3 bases for V and 6 bases for J; bases not matched to a gene: 8. The CDR3 sequence is 16 residues long. The CDR3 nucleotides read TGTGCCAGCAGTGAGGCAGGGGGAGTGGGTAATTCACCCCTCCACTTT. Amino acids: CASSEAGGVGNSPLHF.

The chain has TRBV29-1 and TRBJ2-3, with TRBD2 matching over 10 bases. The V and J ends lost 3 bases and 8 bases, in that order; junction bases with no gene match: 8. Per germline, CDR1 SQVTM and CDR2 ANQGSEA. This CDR3 is built from 14 residues. The DNA for the CDR3 is TGCAGCGTTGATCCCCTAGCGGGGGAACGTACGCAGTATTTT. Protein product: CSVDPLAGERTQYF.

This clone was picked up a small number of times. The V and J genes are TRBV9 and TRBJ2-1, with TRBD2 matching over 10 bases. V was clipped by 3 bases and J by 7 bases; unmatched bases: 10. Germline CDR1 is SGDLS and CDR2 is YYNGEE. This CDR3 is 16 amino acids long. CDR3 sequence reads: CASSARGAGGPNEQFF. In DNA, the CDR3 is TGTGCCAGCAGCGCCCGGGGAGCGGGGGGGCCGAATGAGCAGTTCTTC.

The chain uses TRBV6-5 and TRBJ1-1, with 9 bases identical to TRBD1. There are 14 residues in the CDR3. Germline-derived CDR1 and CDR2 are MNHEY and SVGAGI. V gave up 4 bases and J gave up 6 bases; unmatched junction bases: 6. CDR3 nucleotide sequence: TGTGCCAGCAGTTCCGGGACAGGGTGGGCTGAAGCTTTCTTT. It codes for CASSSGTGWAEAFF.

The gene calls are TRBV28 and TRBJ2-7, with 16 bases matching TRBD2. Germline lookup yields CDR1 MDHEN and CDR2 SYDVKM. This CDR3 contains 19 residues. V trimming: 4 bases; J trimming: 8 bases; junction bases outside the gene matches: 17. The CDR3 sequence: CASSSTGTSGGASTPQQYF. The DNA of the CDR3 is TGTGCCAGCAGTTCAACCGGGACTAGCGGGGGGGCCAGTACCCCACAGCAGTACTTC.

This rearrangement joins TRBV15 to TRBJ1-4, with D perhaps TRBD1 (6 bases). Trimming shortened V by 1 base and J by 7 bases, and 10 bases separated the two germline ends. CDR3 length: 14 amino acids. Germline V gene data show CDR1 as LNHNV and CDR2 as YYDKDF (reference sequence). CDR3 DNA sequence: TGTGCCACCAGCAGAGTTGCAGGGGTTGAAAAACTGTTTTTT. It specifies CATSRVAGVEKLFF.

The V gene is TRBV10-3, the J gene TRBJ2-5; TRBD1 might be the D (5 bases). This CDR3 spans 14 amino acids. The ends were cut back, 6 bases at V and 4 bases at J, with 15 bases in the middle. CDR1 is ENHRY and CDR2 is SYGVKD in the germline V gene. The CDR3 protein is CAISLSAGRETQYF. CDR3 coding DNA: TGTGCCATCAGCCTTTCGGCAGGGCGAGAGACCCAGTACTTC.

This chain links TRBV9 with TRBJ1-3; D call uncertain. Germline V gene sequence: CDR1 SGDLS, CDR2 YYNGEE. CDR3 length: 14 residues. Deletions cut 3 bases from V and 0 bases from J, with 7 bases between. CDR3 amino acids: CASSALYSGNTIYF. Here the CDR3 DNA reads TGTGCCAGCAGCGCCCTATACTCTGGAAACACCATATATTTT. Based on the CDR3 plus reference TRBV9 and TRBJ1-3, the full variable domain is DSGVTQTPKHLITATGQRVTLRCSPRSGDLSVYWYQQSLDQGLQFLIQYYNGEERAKGNILERFSAQQFPDLHSELNLSSLELGDSALYFCASSALYSGNTIYFGEGSWLTVV.

J is TRBJ2-1 and V is TRBV11-3; the match to TRBD1 covers 7 bases. CDR3 length: 15 amino acids. From germline, CDR1 is SGHNT and CDR2 YENEEA. V lost 1 base to trimming and J lost 3 bases; unmatched junction nucleotides: 3. The CDR3 coding sequence is TGTGCCAGCAGCTTAGGACAGGGAATCTACAATGAGCAGTTCTTC. Protein sequence: CASSLGQGIYNEQFF.

In this sample, this clone turned up a few times. V gene TRBV20-1 combines with J gene TRBJ1-2, with TRBD1 matching over 10 bases. The germline CDR1 and CDR2 sequences are DFQATT and SNEGSKA (reference sequence). V lost 3 bases and J lost 2; bases outside the gene matches: 12. The CDR3 extends over 17 amino acids. The CDR3 DNA reads TGCAGTGCTAGTCCGACAGGGGGCTCGTTAAAAAACTATGGCTACACCTTC. This sequence encodes CSASPTGGSLKNYGYTF.

The genes are TRBV7-2 and TRBJ1-1; 7 bases are a match to TRBD1. There are 14 residues in the CDR3. Germline trimming cut 5 bases from V and 1 base from J; bases unmatched to any gene: 4. The germline V gene encodes CDR1 SGHTA and CDR2 FQGNSA. CDR3 DNA sequence: TGTGCCAGCAGCCTTCGGACAGGGAACACTGAAGCTTTCTTT. Its translation: CASSLRTGNTEAFF. The full variable domain, in which reference TRBV7-2 and TRBJ1-1 provide the parts outside the CDR3, is GAGVSQSPSNKVTEKGKDVELRCDPISGHTALYWYRQSLGQGLEFLIYFQGNSAPDKSGLPSDRFSAERTGGSVSTLTIQRTQQEDSAVYLCASSLRTGNTEAFFGQGTRLTVV.

V is TRBV19 and J is TRBJ1-2, with 8 bases that match TRBD1. J was trimmed by 4 bases and V by 5 bases; bases with no gene match: 6. This CDR3 comprises 14 residues. Germline V gene data show CDR1 as LNHDA and CDR2 as SQIVND (reference sequence). CDR3 region: CASSPRTGRYGYTF. The CDR3 DNA follows: TGTGCCAGTAGTCCAAGGACAGGGCGCTATGGCTACACCTTC.

This clone was observed a handful of times. This chain joins TRBV9 and TRBJ2-1, with TRBD2 matching over 9 bases. J was trimmed by 4 bases and V by 4 bases; bases with no gene match: 6. Germline lookup yields CDR1 SGDLS and CDR2 YYNGEE. The CDR3 has 15 residues. Written as DNA, the CDR3 is TGTGCCAGCAGCCTTAGGACTAGCGCTTACAATGAGCAGTTCTTC. It translates to CASSLRTSAYNEQFF.

This chain uses TRBV24-1 with TRBJ2-5, with 9 bases identical to TRBD2. In germline, CDR1 is KGHDR, CDR2 SFDVKD. V shed 3 bases, J shed 2 bases, and the junction held 9 bases outside the gene matches. This CDR3 contains 17 residues. The CDR3 spells CATSDPGSSGVQETQYF. Written as DNA, the CDR3 is TGTGCCACCAGTGATCCAGGTTCTAGCGGGGTACAAGAGACCCAGTACTTC.

The chain employs TRBV4-2 and TRBJ2-5; TRBD2 aligns across 7 bases. The CDR3 extends over 16 amino acids. J was trimmed by 5 bases and V by 1 base; bases with no gene match: 10. Germline assignment: CDR1 LGHNA and CDR2 YNFKEQ. CDR3 sequence: CASSQVGGGFQETQYF. The DNA for the CDR3 is TGTGCCAGCAGCCAAGTGGGGGGGGGATTTCAGGAGACCCAGTACTTC.

This chain's CDR3 is CAIRGDRVVDGNTIYF. In DNA, the CDR3 is TGTGCCATCAGGGGGGACAGGGTTGTTGATGGAAACACCATATATTTT. The genes are TRBV10-3 and TRBJ1-3; 9 bases are shared with TRBD1. This CDR3 is built from 16 residues. V lost 6 bases, J lost 3 bases, and 9 bases stayed unmatched. The germline V gene has CDR1 ENHRY and CDR2 SYGVKD.

The chain carries TRBV6-6 and TRBJ1-2; no firm D call. Germline V gene lookup returns CDR1 MNHNY and CDR2 SVGAGI (reference sequence). Trimming removed 2 bases at V and 8 bases at J, with 12 bases between. The CDR3 has 13 residues. CDR3 region: CASSYEGSYGYTF. DNA of the CDR3: TGTGCCAGCAGTTACGAGGGTTCGTACGGCTACACCTTC.

This chain connects TRBV25-1 to TRBJ2-2; a weak D match, TRBD2 (5 bases). Trimming pared 4 bases from V and 3 bases from J, leaving 15 bases between. The CDR3 is made up of 16 amino acids. Germline V CDR1 and CDR2: MGHDK, SYGVNS. CDR3 residues: CASSGRARADTGELFF. In nucleotides, the CDR3 is TGTGCCAGCAGTGGAAGGGCGAGAGCGGACACCGGGGAGCTGTTTTTT.

The V gene is TRBV2, the J gene TRBJ1-5; 8 positions agree with TRBD1. The V gene's germline CDR1 is SNHLY and CDR2 FYNNEI. Losses at the gene ends were 5 bases for V and 2 bases for J; bases not matched to a gene: 8. There are 16 residues in the CDR3. The CDR3 is CASSLLGQAGNQPQHF. The CDR3 DNA is TGTGCCAGCAGTCTATTGGGACAGGCGGGCAATCAGCCCCAGCATTTT.

The chain links TRBV6-5 to TRBJ1-1, with D perhaps TRBD1 (6 bases). Germline values: CDR1 MNHEY, CDR2 SVGAGI. This CDR3 has 12 residues. Trimming left V 10 bases short and J 2 bases short, with 11 bases between. For the CDR3, the DNA is TGTGCCACTTCCAGGGGAAACACTGAAGCTTTCTTT. Protein product: CATSRGNTEAFF.